This TCR beta chain is drawn from a study of graft-versus-host responses after intestinal transplantation. Study-level background: Following induction with anti-thymocyte globulin, all recipients were given tacrolimus and steroids for three to four years. Study-wide results and caveats: Detected in recipient marrow were GvH clones, some of which were first observed in ileum or blood.

Irradiated stimulators labeled with violet dye, roughly 200,000 in number, were plated with roughly 200,000 CFSE-labeled responders. Sorting was performed after the reaction on proliferating CFSE-low CD3+CD4+ and CD3+CD8+ responders. Germline V gene sequence: CDR1 SEHNR, CDR2 FQNEAQ (reference sequence). The CDR3 has 15 residues. The ends were cut back, 0 bases at V and 0 bases at J, with 9 bases in the middle. Some clones are missing from TCRdb's copy, which holds only in-frame ones; the method was immunoSEQ multiplex PCR. The data show some 21,000 clones, with 30% to 40% seen just once and 7.5% to 10% held by the top ten. This clone was picked up a small number of times.

V and J are TRBV7-9 and TRBJ2-7; no firm D call. This TCR derives from a human patient who received an intestinal transplant. The specimen was alloreactive CD8+ T cells from a mixed lymphocyte reaction culture, collected before intestinal transplant. Subset here: CFSE-low proliferating T cells sorted from approximately 6-day pre-transplant mixed lymphocyte reaction (GvH or HvG direction). As DNA, the CDR3 is TGTGCCAGCAGCTTAGCGCTTGAAGCCTCCTACGAGCAGTACTTC. It specifies CASSLALEASYEQYF. Together with reference TRBV7-9 and TRBJ2-7, the CDR3 gives the full variable domain: DTGVSQNPRHKITKRGQNVTFRCDPISEHNRLYWYRQTLGQGPEFLTYFQNEAQLEKSRLLSDRFSAERPKGSFSTLEIQRTEQGDSAMYLCASSLALEASYEQYFGPGTRLTVT.